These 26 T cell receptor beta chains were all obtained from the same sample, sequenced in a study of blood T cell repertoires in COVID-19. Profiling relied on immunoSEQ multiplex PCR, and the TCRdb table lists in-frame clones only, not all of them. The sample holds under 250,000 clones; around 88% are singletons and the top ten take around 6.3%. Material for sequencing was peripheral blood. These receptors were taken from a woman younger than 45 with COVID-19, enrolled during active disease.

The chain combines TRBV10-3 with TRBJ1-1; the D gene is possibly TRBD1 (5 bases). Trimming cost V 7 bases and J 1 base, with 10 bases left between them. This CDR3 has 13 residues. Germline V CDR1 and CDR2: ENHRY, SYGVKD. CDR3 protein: CAIKGQGNTEAFF. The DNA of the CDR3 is TGTGCCATCAAGGGTCAGGGGAACACTGAAGCTTTCTTT.

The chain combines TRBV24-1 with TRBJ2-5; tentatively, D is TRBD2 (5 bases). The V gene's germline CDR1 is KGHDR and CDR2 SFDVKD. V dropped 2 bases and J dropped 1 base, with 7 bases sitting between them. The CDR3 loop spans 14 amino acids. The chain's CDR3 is CATSDWTGQETQYF. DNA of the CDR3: TGTGCCACCAGTGATTGGACTGGCCAAGAGACCCAGTACTTC.

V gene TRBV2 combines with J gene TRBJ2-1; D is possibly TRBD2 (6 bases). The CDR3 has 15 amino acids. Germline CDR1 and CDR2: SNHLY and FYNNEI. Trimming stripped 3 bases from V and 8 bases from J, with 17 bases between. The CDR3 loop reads CASSDSPRGGDEQFF. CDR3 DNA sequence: TGTGCCAGCAGTGATTCCCCGCGGGGAGGTGATGAGCAGTTCTTC.

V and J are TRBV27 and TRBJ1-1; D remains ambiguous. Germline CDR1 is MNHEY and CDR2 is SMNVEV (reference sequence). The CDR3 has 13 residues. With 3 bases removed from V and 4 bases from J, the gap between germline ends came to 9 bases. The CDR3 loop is CASSFAESTEAFF. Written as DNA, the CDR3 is TGTGCCAGCAGTTTCGCGGAGAGCACTGAAGCTTTCTTT.

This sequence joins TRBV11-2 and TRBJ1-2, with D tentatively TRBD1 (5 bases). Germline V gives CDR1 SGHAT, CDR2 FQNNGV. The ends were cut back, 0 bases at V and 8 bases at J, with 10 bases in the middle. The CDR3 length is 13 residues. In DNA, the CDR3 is TGTGCCAGCAGCTTAGACAGGGTCGGCGGCTACACCTTC. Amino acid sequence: CASSLDRVGGYTF.

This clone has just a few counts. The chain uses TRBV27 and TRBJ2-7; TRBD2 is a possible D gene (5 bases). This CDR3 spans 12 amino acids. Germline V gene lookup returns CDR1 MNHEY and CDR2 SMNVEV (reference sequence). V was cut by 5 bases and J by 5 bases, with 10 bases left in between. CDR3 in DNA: TGTGCCAGCAGTGGAGGTTCGGACGAGCAGTACTTC. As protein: CASSGGSDEQYF.

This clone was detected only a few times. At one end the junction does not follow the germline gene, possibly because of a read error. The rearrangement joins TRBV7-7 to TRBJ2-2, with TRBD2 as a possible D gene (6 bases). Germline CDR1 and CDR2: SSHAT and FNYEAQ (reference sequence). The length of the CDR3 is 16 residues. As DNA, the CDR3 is TGTGCTAGCAGCCCCTCTGTAGCGGTGAACACCGGGGAGCTGTTTTTT. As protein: CASSPSVAVNTGELFF.

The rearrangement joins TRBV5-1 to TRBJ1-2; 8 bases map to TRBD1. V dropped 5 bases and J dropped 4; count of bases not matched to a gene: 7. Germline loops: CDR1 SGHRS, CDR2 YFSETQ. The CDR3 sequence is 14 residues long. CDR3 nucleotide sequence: TGCGCCAGCAGTAGGGACAGGCTCAGCTATGGCTACACCTTC. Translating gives CASSRDRLSYGYTF.

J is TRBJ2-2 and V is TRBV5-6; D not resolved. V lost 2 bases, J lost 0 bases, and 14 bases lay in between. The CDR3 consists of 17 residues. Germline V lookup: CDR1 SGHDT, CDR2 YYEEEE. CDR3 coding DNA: TGTGCCAGCAGCTTCTTCCCTAGTAGTTCGAACACCGGGGAGCTGTTTTTT. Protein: CASSFFPSSSNTGELFF.

The CDR3 loop reads CASSPPELRYEQYF. Written as DNA, the CDR3 is TGTGCCAGCTCACCACCGGAACTGCGGTACGAGCAGTACTTC. This chain uses TRBV18 with TRBJ2-7; no reliable D call. CDR1 is KGHSH, CDR2 LQKENI, per germline. This CDR3 region has 14 residues. The V end was cut by 0 bases, the J end by 4 bases, with 10 bases between.

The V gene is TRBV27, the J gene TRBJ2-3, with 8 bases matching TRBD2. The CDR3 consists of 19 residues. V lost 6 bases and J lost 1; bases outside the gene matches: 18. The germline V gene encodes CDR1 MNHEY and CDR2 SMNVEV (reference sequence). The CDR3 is CASSRLQREFLTGTDTQYF. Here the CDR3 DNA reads TGTGCCAGCAGCCGACTCCAGCGGGAGTTCTTGACGGGCACAGATACGCAGTATTTT.

The CDR3 bases are TGTGCCAGCAGTTATGGCAGGGCTGAGCAGTTCTTC. Its protein product is CASSYGRAEQFF. The V and J genes are TRBV28 and TRBJ2-1; maybe TRBD1 (5 bases). With 4 bases removed from V and 9 bases from J, the gap between germline ends came to 10 bases. The CDR3 covers 12 residues. CDR1 MDHEN and CDR2 SYDVKM come from the germline V gene.

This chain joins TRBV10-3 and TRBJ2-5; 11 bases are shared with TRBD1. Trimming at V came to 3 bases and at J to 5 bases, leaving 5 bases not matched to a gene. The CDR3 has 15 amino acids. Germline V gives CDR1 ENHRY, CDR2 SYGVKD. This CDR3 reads CAISDRDRGDETQYF. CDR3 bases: TGTGCCATCAGTGACCGGGACAGGGGGGACGAGACCCAGTACTTC.

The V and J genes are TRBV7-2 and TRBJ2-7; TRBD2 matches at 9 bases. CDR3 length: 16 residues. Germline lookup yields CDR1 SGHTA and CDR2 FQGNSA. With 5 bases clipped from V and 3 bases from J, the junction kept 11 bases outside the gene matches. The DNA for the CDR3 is TGTGCCAGCAGCGGTCTTGCGGGGGGGCTCGGCTACGAGCAGTACTTC. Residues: CASSGLAGGLGYEQYF.

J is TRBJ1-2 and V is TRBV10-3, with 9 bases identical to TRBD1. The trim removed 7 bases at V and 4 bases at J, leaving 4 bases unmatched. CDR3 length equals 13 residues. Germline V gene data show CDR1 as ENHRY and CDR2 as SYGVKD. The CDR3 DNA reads TGTGCCATCACCCAGGGACAGGGCTATGGCTACACCTTC. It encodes CAITQGQGYGYTF.

The CDR3 DNA sequence: TGTGCCAGCAGCTTAGAGTCCGGGATATGGGAGACCCAGTACTTC. Residues: CASSLESGIWETQYF. The J gene is TRBJ2-5, the V gene TRBV11-3, with D perhaps TRBD2 (5 bases). Trimming removed 0 bases from V and 5 bases from J, with 13 bases in between. This CDR3 has 15 amino acids. Germline CDR1 and CDR2: SGHNT and YENEEA.

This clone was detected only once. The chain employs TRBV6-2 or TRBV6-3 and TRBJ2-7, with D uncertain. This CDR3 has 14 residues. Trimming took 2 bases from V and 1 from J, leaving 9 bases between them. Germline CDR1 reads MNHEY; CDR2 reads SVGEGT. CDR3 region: CASSYAVQSYEQYF. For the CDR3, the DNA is TGTGCCAGCAGTTACGCGGTTCAGTCCTACGAGCAGTACTTC.

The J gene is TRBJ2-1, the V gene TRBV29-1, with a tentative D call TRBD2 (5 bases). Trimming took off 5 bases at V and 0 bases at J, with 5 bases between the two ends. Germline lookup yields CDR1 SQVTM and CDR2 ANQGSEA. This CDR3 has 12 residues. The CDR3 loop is CSVTSSYNEQFF. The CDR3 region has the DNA TGCAGCGTTACTAGCTCCTACAATGAGCAGTTCTTC.

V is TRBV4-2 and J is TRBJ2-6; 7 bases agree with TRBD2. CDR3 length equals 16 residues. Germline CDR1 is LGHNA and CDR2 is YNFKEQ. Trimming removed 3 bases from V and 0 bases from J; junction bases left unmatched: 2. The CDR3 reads CASSQGGVSGANVLTF. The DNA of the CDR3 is TGTGCCAGCAGCCAGGGAGGGGTCTCTGGGGCCAACGTCCTGACTTTC.

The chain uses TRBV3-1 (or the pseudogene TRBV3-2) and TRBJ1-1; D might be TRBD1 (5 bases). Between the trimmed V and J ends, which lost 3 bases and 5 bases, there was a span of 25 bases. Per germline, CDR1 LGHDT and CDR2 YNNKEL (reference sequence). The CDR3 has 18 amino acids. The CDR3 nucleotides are TGTGCCAGCAGCCATAGGTCGTCGTGGACGGGGGACGGAACTGAAGCTTTCTTT. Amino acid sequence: CASSHRSSWTGDGTEAFF.

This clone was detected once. The chain's CDR3 is CASSQGEGLGNTIYF. The DNA of the CDR3 is TGTGCCAGCAGCCAAGGGGAGGGCCTTGGAAACACCATATATTTT. The chain employs TRBV3-1 (or the pseudogene TRBV3-2) and TRBJ1-3, with D uncertain. V was shortened by 1 base and J by 3 bases, with 10 bases between the two germline ends. The CDR3 has 15 residues. Germline V lookup: CDR1 LGHDT, CDR2 YNNKEL (reference sequence).

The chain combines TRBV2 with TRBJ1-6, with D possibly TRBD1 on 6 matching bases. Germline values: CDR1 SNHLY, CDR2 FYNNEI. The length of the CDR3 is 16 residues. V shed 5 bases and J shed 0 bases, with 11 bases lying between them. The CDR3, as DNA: TGTGCCAGCAGTTACAGGGTGAGCTCCTATAATTCACCCCTCCACTTT. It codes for CASSYRVSSYNSPLHF.

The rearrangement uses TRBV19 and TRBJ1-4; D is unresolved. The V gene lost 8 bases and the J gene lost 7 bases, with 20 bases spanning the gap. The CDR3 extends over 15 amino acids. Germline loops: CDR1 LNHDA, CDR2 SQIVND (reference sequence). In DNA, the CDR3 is TGTGCCAGTGGAGGGTCGGGTGGCTGGGGTGAAAAACTGTTTTTT. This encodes CASGGSGGWGEKLFF.

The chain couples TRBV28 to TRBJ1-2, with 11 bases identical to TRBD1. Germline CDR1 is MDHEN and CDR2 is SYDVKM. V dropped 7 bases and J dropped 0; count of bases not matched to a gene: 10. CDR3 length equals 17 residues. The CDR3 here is CASTSGGQGDTNYGYTF. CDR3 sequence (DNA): TGTGCCAGCACCTCCGGGGGACAGGGGGACACTAACTATGGCTACACCTTC.

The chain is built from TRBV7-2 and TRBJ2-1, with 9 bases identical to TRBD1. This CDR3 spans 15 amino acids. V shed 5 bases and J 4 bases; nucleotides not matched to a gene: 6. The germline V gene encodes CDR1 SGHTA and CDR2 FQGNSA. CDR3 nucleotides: TGTGCCAGCAGCGTGACAGGGGGGGATTACAATGAGCAGTTCTTC. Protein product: CASSVTGGDYNEQFF.

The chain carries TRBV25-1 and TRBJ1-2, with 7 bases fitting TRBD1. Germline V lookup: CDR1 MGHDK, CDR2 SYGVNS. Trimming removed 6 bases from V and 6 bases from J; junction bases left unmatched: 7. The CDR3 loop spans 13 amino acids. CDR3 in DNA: TGTGCCAGCAGCCAAACAGGGGTAGATGGCTACACCTTC. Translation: CASSQTGVDGYTF.